This TCR beta chain was sequenced for a study of blood T cell repertoires in COVID-19. Study as a whole: From the United States, Italy and Spain came samples of acute and convalescent COVID-19. Nucleic acid was either cDNA or gDNA, and it came from T cells, B-cell-depleted T cells, or PBMCs.

Original data processing: Amplification with reference gene primers provided the estimates of nucleated cell counts. The data were produced by immunoSEQ multiplex PCR, yet TCRdb's version contains in-frame clones alone and is incomplete. V, J and clone size were drawn from that table, and D and trimming were deduced from the DNA. The profile shows 250,000 or so clones, around 89% of them singletons. The study assigned cohorts using participant-reported clinical history. The TCR sequence derives from a woman aged 30 to 39 with acute COVID-19. The specimen sequenced was PBMCs or T cells enriched from blood (not recorded which).

The chain's CDR3 is CASSLGGGEQYF. CDR3 bases: TGCGCCAGCAGCTTGGGGGGCGGCGAGCAGTACTTC. The chain couples TRBV5-1 to TRBJ2-7, with TRBD1 as a possible D gene (5 bases). CDR3 length: 12 residues. V lost 0 bases to trimming and J lost 6 bases, with 7 bases between them. Per germline, CDR1 SGHRS and CDR2 YFSETQ.